The clone carrying this T cell receptor beta chain was counted between two and nine times. The data were taken from a study of control samples from healthy donors and cancer patients. V was pared by 2 bases and J by 2 bases, with 10 bases of the junction left unmatched. This CDR3 comprises 17 residues. Germline CDR1 reads SGHTA; CDR2 reads FQGNSA. The data were produced by immunoSEQ multiplex PCR, yet TCRdb's version contains in-frame clones alone and is incomplete. The table records approximately 100,000 clones, 84% of them present only once. Sequencing was performed on PBMCs. The source is a man between 65 and 79 years old with lung cancer. The chain has TRBV7-2 and TRBJ2-5; TRBD1 aligns across 8 bases. In DNA form, the CDR3 reads TGTGCCAGCAGCTTATTCGCCACGGGACAGGTTCAAGAGACCCAGTACTTC. Its translation is CASSLFATGQVQETQYF.